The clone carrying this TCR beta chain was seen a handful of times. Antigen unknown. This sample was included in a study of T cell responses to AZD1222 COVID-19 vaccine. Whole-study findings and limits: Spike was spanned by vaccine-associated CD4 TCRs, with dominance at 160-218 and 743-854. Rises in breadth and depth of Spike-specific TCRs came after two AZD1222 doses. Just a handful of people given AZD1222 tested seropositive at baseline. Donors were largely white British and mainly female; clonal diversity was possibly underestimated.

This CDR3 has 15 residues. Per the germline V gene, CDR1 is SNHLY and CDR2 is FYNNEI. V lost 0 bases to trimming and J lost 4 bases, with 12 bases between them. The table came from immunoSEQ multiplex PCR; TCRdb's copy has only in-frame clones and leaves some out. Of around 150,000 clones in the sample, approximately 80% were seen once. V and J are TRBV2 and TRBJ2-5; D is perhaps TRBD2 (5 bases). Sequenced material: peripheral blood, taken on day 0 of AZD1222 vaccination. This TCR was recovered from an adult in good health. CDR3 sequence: CASSEARVARETQYF. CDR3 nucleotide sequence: TGTGCCAGCAGTGAAGCGCGGGTAGCTAGAGAGACCCAGTACTTC.